The next 21 T cell receptor beta chains were all read from a single sample in a study of blood T cell repertoires in COVID-19. TCRdb's table, derived via immunoSEQ multiplex PCR, lists solely in-frame clones and lacks some. The data hold 26,000 or so clones, with 87% observed a single time. Material: peripheral blood. Every receptor here comes from a human donor in a cohort sampled during active COVID-19. The donor label of this sample is uncertain.

The chain joins TRBV12-3 or TRBV12-4 to TRBJ2-1; a weak D match, TRBD2 (6 bases). This CDR3 spans 13 amino acids. V lost 5 bases, J lost 9 bases, and 14 bases lay in between. The CDR3 reads CASSGGSRGEQFF. CDR3 coding DNA: TGTGCCAGCAGTGGAGGGTCACGGGGTGAGCAGTTCTTC.

This chain joins TRBV5-5 and TRBJ2-5, with no clear D. Germline assignment: CDR1 SGHKS and CDR2 YYEKEE (reference sequence). Trimming stripped 0 bases from V and 4 bases from J, with 10 bases between. The CDR3 runs to 14 residues. This CDR3 is CASSLVLVLETQYF. The CDR3 DNA follows: TGTGCCAGCAGCTTGGTTCTAGTGTTAGAGACCCAGTACTTC.

This chain joins TRBV29-1 and TRBJ1-5; 8 bases agree with TRBD1. V gave up 6 bases and J gave up 5 bases; unmatched junction bases: 9. This CDR3 has 14 residues. Per germline, CDR1 SQVTM and CDR2 ANQGSEA. CDR3 residues: CSVGQGGKDQPQHF. CDR3 nucleotides: TGCAGCGTCGGACAGGGTGGGAAGGATCAGCCCCAGCATTTT.

The V and J genes are TRBV2 and TRBJ1-2, with D maybe TRBD1 (5 bases). The CDR3 has 10 amino acids. The V gene lost 7 bases and the J gene lost 6 bases, with 6 bases spanning the gap. CDR1 and CDR2 (germline): SNHLY, FYNNEI. This CDR3 reads CASTGDGYTF. The CDR3 bases are TGTGCCAGCACGGGGGATGGCTACACCTTC.

Regarding this clone: Germline and junction disagree at one end, which may indicate a read error. J is TRBJ2-7 and V is TRBV7-9, with D possibly being TRBD1 (6 bases). Germline V gene sequence: CDR1 SEHNR, CDR2 FQNEAQ (reference sequence). The CDR3 has 12 amino acids. In nucleotides, the CDR3 is TGTGCCAGCGGATCCGGGGTTGGACAGCCTAACTTC. Translating it yields CASGSGVGQPNF.

The chain recombines TRBV6-5 with TRBJ2-2, with D tentatively TRBD2 (5 bases). There are 15 residues in the CDR3. Germline V gene lookup returns CDR1 MNHEY and CDR2 SVGAGI. Trimming took off 4 bases at V and 2 bases at J, with 11 bases between the two ends. As DNA, the CDR3 is TGTGCCAGCAGTTCTCGGACTCAAAACACCGGGGAGCTGTTTTTT. It is translated as CASSSRTQNTGELFF.

The rearrangement links TRBV6-6 to TRBJ1-4; the D gene is possibly TRBD1 (5 bases). Trimming took off 3 bases at V and 0 bases at J, with 11 bases between the two ends. Per germline, CDR1 MNHNY and CDR2 SVGAGI (reference sequence). The CDR3 covers 16 residues. CDR3 loop: CASSYGGWTTNEKLFF. The DNA for the CDR3 is TGTGCCAGCAGTTATGGGGGGTGGACAACTAATGAAAAACTGTTTTTT.

The chain employs TRBV5-1 and TRBJ2-7, with a tentative D call TRBD1 (5 bases). The germline V gene has CDR1 SGHRS and CDR2 YFSETQ. The CDR3 extends over 15 amino acids. Trimming shortened V by 7 bases and J by 1 base, and 18 bases separated the two germline ends. CDR3 amino acids: CASGAAPEASYEQYF. CDR3 nucleotide sequence: TGCGCCAGCGGGGCGGCCCCCGAGGCATCCTACGAGCAGTACTTC.

The chain links TRBV6-5 to TRBJ1-1; D gene unclear. CDR3 length: 12 amino acids. The germline V and J ends were trimmed by 6 bases and 3 bases, with 8 bases remaining between them. The germline CDR1 and CDR2 sequences are MNHEY and SVGAGI. CDR3: CASSLEDTEAFF. As DNA, the CDR3 is TGTGCCAGCAGCCTCGAGGACACTGAAGCTTTCTTT.

DNA of the CDR3: TGTGCCAGCAGCCAAGGCTGGGAGCCTTACAATGAGCAGTTCTTC. Amino acid sequence: CASSQGWEPYNEQFF. The chain joins TRBV3-1 (or the pseudogene TRBV3-2) to TRBJ2-1; maybe TRBD2 (5 bases). Trimming removed 1 base from V and 4 bases from J, with 11 bases in between. Germline CDR1 reads LGHDT; CDR2 reads YNNKEL (reference sequence). This CDR3 has 15 amino acids.

Remarks on this clone: One end of the junction varies from germline; a read error may be responsible. The chain employs TRBV7-9 and TRBJ1-1; D gene ambiguous. Germline CDR1 is SEHNR and CDR2 is FQNEAQ (reference sequence). This CDR3 region has 13 residues. CDR3 in DNA: TGCGCCAGCAGCTTAGATCTCAGCACTGAAGCTTTCTTT. Translating it yields CASSLDLSTEAFF.

J is TRBJ2-7 and V is TRBV3-1 (or the pseudogene TRBV3-2), with 9 bases matching TRBD2. The CDR3 loop spans 16 amino acids. The germline CDR1 and CDR2 sequences are LGHDT and YNNKEL (reference sequence). The ends lost 0 bases at V and 3 bases at J; junction bases unmatched: 6. Written as DNA, the CDR3 is TGTGCCAGCAGCCAAGAAGGGCGGGGGGGCGGCTACGAGCAGTACTTC. Translated, it gives CASSQEGRGGGYEQYF.

This rearrangement joins TRBV3-1 (or the pseudogene TRBV3-2) to TRBJ1-4, with 9 nucleotides matching TRBD1. This CDR3 contains 15 residues. Germline loops: CDR1 LGHDT, CDR2 YNNKEL (reference sequence). Trimming took 5 bases from V and 8 from J; bases not matched to a gene: 9. The chain's CDR3 is CASSNRGPGREKLFF. CDR3 bases: TGTGCCAGCAGCAACAGGGGGCCGGGGAGGGAAAAACTGTTTTTT.

The genes are TRBV11-2 and TRBJ2-7, with TRBD2 matching 7 bases. Germline CDR1 is SGHAT and CDR2 is FQNNGV. Trimming cost V 5 bases and J 1 base; bases outside gene matches: 11. CDR3 size: 16 residues. As DNA, the CDR3 is TGTGCCAGCAGCCCAAGCCGGAGAGCGGGGTCCTACGAGCAGTACTTC. Translation: CASSPSRRAGSYEQYF.

The chain combines TRBV10-3 with TRBJ2-7, with 9 nucleotides matching TRBD1. This CDR3 is built from 14 residues. Germline assignment: CDR1 ENHRY and CDR2 SYGVKD. With 5 bases clipped from V and 5 bases from J, the junction kept 7 bases outside the gene matches. The CDR3 here is CAISFGGTGNEQYF. The CDR3 DNA is TGTGCCATCAGTTTCGGCGGGACAGGGAACGAGCAGTACTTC.

The rearrangement uses TRBV27 and TRBJ1-6; D uncertain. This CDR3 spans 15 amino acids. Germline CDR1 MNHEY, CDR2 SMNVEV (reference sequence). V dropped 0 bases and J dropped 7 bases, with 10 bases sitting between them. CDR3 loop: CASSLSKAGNSPLHF. The CDR3 DNA is TGTGCCAGCAGTTTATCAAAGGCGGGGAATTCACCCCTCCACTTT.

The chain employs TRBV19 and TRBJ1-4; D not resolved. V was clipped by 5 bases and J by 2 bases, with 18 bases between them. Germline V lookup: CDR1 LNHDA, CDR2 SQIVND (reference sequence). The CDR3 length is 17 residues. CDR3 amino acids: CASSPRHFGGTNEKLFF. CDR3 nucleotides: TGTGCCAGTAGTCCCAGACACTTCGGAGGTACTAATGAAAAACTGTTTTTT.

The chain carries TRBV5-6 and TRBJ1-1; 8 bases align to TRBD1. This CDR3 spans 15 amino acids. Losses at the gene ends were 2 bases for V and 6 bases for J; bases not matched to a gene: 9. From germline, CDR1 is SGHDT and CDR2 YYEEEE. The chain's CDR3 is CASSFSGQGGSEAFF. The CDR3 DNA sequence: TGTGCCAGCAGCTTCTCTGGACAGGGAGGTTCTGAAGCTTTCTTT.

The rearrangement uses TRBV5-5 and TRBJ1-6; 8 bases align to TRBD1. In germline, CDR1 is SGHKS, CDR2 YYEKEE (reference sequence). The CDR3 spans 17 residues. V lost 4 bases to trimming and J lost 14 bases; unmatched junction nucleotides: 20. CDR3 in DNA: TGTGCCAGCAGCCCATACTCCGGGACAGGAGGATATGGGGCCCTCCACTTT. Its translation is CASSPYSGTGGYGALHF.

V usage is TRBV6-5 and J usage is TRBJ2-2; 9 bases agree with TRBD2. The CDR3 length is 14 residues. Looked up from germline, CDR1 is MNHEY and CDR2 is SVGAGI. J gave up 7 bases and V 7 bases, and 7 bases lay outside the gene matches. DNA of the CDR3: TGTGCCAGCAATACCGGGACTAGCCTCGGGGAGCTGTTTTTT. It yields the protein CASNTGTSLGELFF.

The V call is TRBV30, the J call TRBJ2-1; D is uncertain. The CDR3 length is 14 residues. In germline, CDR1 is GTSNPN, CDR2 SVGIG (reference sequence). Between the trimmed V and J ends, which lost 8 bases and 2 bases, there was a span of 16 bases. CDR3 sequence (DNA): TGTGCCAGCGCGGTTCCCTCCCCCTACAATGAGCAGTTCTTC. Translation: CASAVPSPYNEQFF.